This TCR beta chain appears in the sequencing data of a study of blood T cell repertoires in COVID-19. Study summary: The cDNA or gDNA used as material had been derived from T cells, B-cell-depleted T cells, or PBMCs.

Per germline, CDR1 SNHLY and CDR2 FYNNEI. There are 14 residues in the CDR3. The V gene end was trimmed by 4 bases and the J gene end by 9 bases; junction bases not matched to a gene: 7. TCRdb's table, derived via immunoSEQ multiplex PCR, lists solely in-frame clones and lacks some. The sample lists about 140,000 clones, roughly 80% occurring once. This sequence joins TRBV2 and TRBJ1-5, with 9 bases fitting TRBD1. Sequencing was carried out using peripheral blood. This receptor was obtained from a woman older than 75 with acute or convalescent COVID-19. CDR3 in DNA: TGTGCCAGCAGTGCCACAGGGGGCGGGGGGCCCCAGCATTTT. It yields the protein CASSATGGGGPQHF.